The 12 T cell receptor beta chains presented below share a single source sample, sequenced in a study of T cell responses to AZD1222 COVID-19 vaccine. The data were produced by immunoSEQ multiplex PCR, yet TCRdb's version contains in-frame clones alone and is incomplete. Of 130,000 or so clones detected, roughly 92% appear once; the ten largest clones hold 5% to 7%. Material: peripheral blood, obtained on day 0 of AZD1222 vaccination. The receptors stem from an adult in good health.

The V call is TRBV3-1 (or the pseudogene TRBV3-2), the J call TRBJ2-3; TRBD1 might be the D (7 bases). V was trimmed by 0 bases and J by 4 bases, leaving 17 bases between them. This CDR3 region has 17 residues. Germline CDR1 reads LGHDT; CDR2 reads YNNKEL (reference sequence). The CDR3: CASSQDPGRGAADTQYF. CDR3 in DNA: TGTGCCAGCAGCCAAGATCCGGGCAGGGGGGCTGCAGATACGCAGTATTTT.

V and J are TRBV4-2 and TRBJ2-2; no reliable D call. The CDR3 is 14 residues long. The germline V and J ends were trimmed by 0 bases and 5 bases, with 7 bases remaining between them. Germline V gives CDR1 LGHNA, CDR2 YNFKEQ. CDR3 bases: TGTGCCAGCAGCCAAGATCAGGTGACCGGGGAGCTGTTTTTT. Translated, it gives CASSQDQVTGELFF.

The rearrangement joins TRBV10-1 to TRBJ1-1; D ambiguous. Trimming pared 7 bases from V and 4 bases from J, leaving 16 bases between. CDR3 size: 14 residues. Germline CDR1 and CDR2: WNHNN and SYGVQD (reference sequence). In nucleotides, the CDR3 is TGCGCCAGCACAGCCCGGGTTGGAGGCACTGAAGCTTTCTTT. Protein sequence: CASTARVGGTEAFF.

This clone showed up just a few times. This chain joins TRBV18 and TRBJ1-4; tentatively, D is TRBD1 (6 bases). V dropped 3 bases and J dropped 8 bases, with 13 bases sitting between them. From germline, CDR1 is KGHSH and CDR2 LQKENI. The CDR3 runs to 14 residues. The CDR3 DNA is TGTGCCAGCTCACCGGGGGCGGGGAGAGAAAAACTGTTTTTT. Its translation: CASSPGAGREKLFF.

The CDR3 reads CASSPRRGDGYTF. For the CDR3, the DNA is TGTGCCAGCAGTCCCAGGAGAGGGGATGGCTACACCTTC. The rearrangement joins TRBV12-3 or TRBV12-4 to TRBJ1-2; possibly TRBD1 for D (5 bases). V was shortened by 5 bases and J by 6 bases, with 13 bases between the two germline ends. This CDR3 is 13 amino acids long.

The chain combines TRBV29-1 with TRBJ2-6; no clear D. Germline V CDR1 and CDR2: SQVTM, ANQGSEA. Between the trimmed V and J ends, which lost 5 bases and 2 bases, there was a span of 7 bases. This CDR3 region has 13 residues. The CDR3 spells CSVSFAGANVLTF. In nucleotides, the CDR3 is TGCAGCGTTTCTTTCGCTGGGGCCAACGTCCTGACTTTC.

This chain links TRBV7-8 with TRBJ2-1; the D is unclear. This CDR3 region has 12 residues. Germline-derived CDR1 and CDR2 are SGHVS and FQNEAQ. Trimming took off 5 bases at V and 3 bases at J, with 5 bases between the two ends. The CDR3 DNA follows: TGTGCCAGCAGCCGGATCTACAATGAGCAGTTCTTC. It encodes CASSRIYNEQFF.

V and J are TRBV28 and TRBJ2-5; weak D call: TRBD2 (5 bases). V dropped 5 bases and J dropped 3 bases, with 13 bases sitting between them. There are 14 residues in the CDR3. Germline V gene lookup returns CDR1 MDHEN and CDR2 SYDVKM. The CDR3 DNA reads as TGTGCCAGCAGTCCCCCCGGAGCGGAAGAGACCCAGTACTTC. The encoded protein is CASSPPGAEETQYF.

J is TRBJ1-2 and V is TRBV30; 9 bases fit TRBD1. J lost 6 bases, V lost 6 bases, and 11 bases had no gene match. The CDR3 contains 14 residues. Germline V CDR1 and CDR2: GTSNPN, SVGIG (reference sequence). The CDR3 reads CACPLTGTGNGYTF. CDR3 nucleotides: TGTGCCTGCCCTCTAACCGGGACAGGGAATGGCTACACCTTC.

The V gene is TRBV7-8, the J gene TRBJ2-7, with TRBD1 matching over 8 bases. CDR1 is SGHVS and CDR2 is FQNEAQ in the germline V gene. The junction had 3 bases not matched to a gene; V was cut back by 0 bases and J by 2 bases. CDR3 length equals 15 residues. This chain's CDR3 is CASSLAAGGAYEQYF. The CDR3 nucleotides read TGTGCCAGCAGCTTAGCGGCAGGGGGCGCCTACGAGCAGTACTTC.

This clone turned up a few times. Other DNA sequences in this sample translate to the same CDR3. The gene calls are TRBV18 and TRBJ2-7; TRBD2 might be the D (5 bases). V lost 3 bases and J 3 bases, leaving 9 bases between the germline ends. The germline gives CDR1 KGHSH, CDR2 LQKENI. The CDR3 totals 13 residues. This chain's CDR3 is CASSPSRDYEQYF. The CDR3 nucleotides are TGTGCCAGCTCACCTTCCCGGGACTACGAGCAGTACTTC. Full variable domain (outside the CDR3, taken from reference TRBV18 and TRBJ2-7): NAGVMQNPRHLVRRRGQEARLRCSPMKGHSHVYWYRQLPEEGLKFMVYLQKENIIDESGMPKERFSAEFPKEGPSILRIQQVVRGDSAAYFCASSPSRDYEQYFGPGTRLTVT.

The gene calls are TRBV6-6 and TRBJ2-1, with TRBD1 as a possible D gene (6 bases). The germline CDR1 and CDR2 sequences are MNHNY and SVGAGI (reference sequence). Trimming left V 4 bases short and J 4 bases short, with 8 bases between. The CDR3 contains 13 residues. The CDR3, as DNA: TGTGCCAGCAGTTGGACAGTTTACAATGAGCAGTTCTTC. Translated, it gives CASSWTVYNEQFF.